The following is a T cell receptor beta chain sequence with its context. Its matching antigen is unknown. This sample was included in a study of cytomegalovirus exposure and HLA in healthy donors. Use of 60 Vbeta and 13 Jbeta primers characterized the PCR. The method was immunoSEQ multiplex PCR; TCRdb's version includes in-frame clones alone and lacks a portion of them. The sample has about 170,000 clones, less than 80% seen once; the top ten hold about 3.2%. This cohort consisted of healthy bone marrow donors. While unrecorded immune exposures were likely, the donors were nominally healthy when sampled. Notes on the study in general: As was reported, the classifier diagnosed cytomegalovirus status with high specificity and sensitivity. Analysis was carried out at a later point, and it linked a missense DCLRE1C variant to TCR beta V- and J-gene trimming.

Germline CDR1 reads SGHVS; CDR2 reads FQNEAQ. The length of the CDR3 is 15 residues. The germline V and J ends were trimmed by 1 base and 5 bases, with 12 bases remaining between them. The chain joins TRBV7-8 to TRBJ2-1; D call uncertain. Sequencing was done on a sample of PBMCs. This sequence originates from a man in his forties in good health and CMV-seronegative. In DNA, the CDR3 is TGTGCCAGCAGCTTAGGACTCCGCCGTGACAATGAGCAGTTCTTC. Residues: CASSLGLRRDNEQFF.